The 30 T cell receptor beta chains given below trace back to one sample, sequenced in a study of blood T cells in healthy people across ages. The use of a sample-barcoded 5' primer and a J-beta primer mix characterized a second PCR of about 7 to 12 cycles. In TCRdb, the 5' RACE reads were re-called with MiXCR into one record per CDR3 protein. The table includes 650,000 to 950,000 distinct CDR3 sequences, 40% to 50% detected once. The sample taken for sequencing was blood. These receptors all stem from a man aged 55 to 70 in good health.

V usage is TRBV18 and J usage is TRBJ2-1; no clear D gene. CDR3 length equals 14 residues. Trimming stripped 4 bases from V and 5 bases from J, with 12 bases between. Per the germline V gene, CDR1 is KGHSH and CDR2 is LQKENI. The CDR3 spells CASSLRDGDNEQFF. The CDR3 DNA reads as TGTGCCAGCTCACTCCGCGACGGAGACAATGAGCAGTTCTTC.

This rearrangement joins TRBV27 to TRBJ1-2; maybe TRBD1 (5 bases). V was shortened by 3 bases and J by 5 bases, with 10 bases between the two germline ends. The germline V gene encodes CDR1 MNHEY and CDR2 SMNVEV (reference sequence). The CDR3 length is 13 residues. The CDR3 here is CASSFGRDYGYTF. The CDR3 nucleotides read TGTGCCAGCAGTTTTGGCAGGGATTATGGCTACACCTTC.

This clonotype occurred a few times. The chain carries TRBV6-2 or TRBV6-3 and TRBJ2-7, with D unclear. CDR1 and CDR2 from the germline V gene are MNHEY and SVGEGT. The CDR3 totals 15 residues. V was pared by 4 bases and J by 1 base, with 14 bases between. CDR3 bases: TGTGCCAGCAGTTCCAGTGCGGTAGTTTCCTACGAGCAGTACTTC. Translating it yields CASSSSAVVSYEQYF.

There are a few counts of this clonotype. This chain links TRBV7-2 with TRBJ2-5, with a weak D call TRBD1 (6 bases). Per the germline V gene, CDR1 is SGHTA and CDR2 is FQGNSA. V was trimmed by 4 bases and J by 0 bases, leaving 12 bases between them. The CDR3 covers 15 residues. CDR3 protein: CASSSKTGNQETQYF. CDR3 in DNA: TGTGCCAGCAGCTCAAAAACAGGGAACCAAGAGACCCAGTACTTC.

This clonotype was seen at least ten times. The chain carries TRBV7-2 and TRBJ2-5; D is possibly TRBD1 (6 bases). V lost 3 bases, J lost 5 bases, and 7 bases lay in between. The V gene's germline CDR1 is SGHTA and CDR2 FQGNSA. The CDR3 covers 12 residues. The CDR3 nucleotides read TGTGCCAGCAGCTTGGGGGCGGAGACCCAGTACTTC. Its translation: CASSLGAETQYF.

With respect to this clonotype: Possible read error: a much larger clone is one base away. The chain uses TRBV5-5 and TRBJ2-3; the D gene is possibly TRBD1 (6 bases). CDR3 length: 16 residues. Germline CDR1 and CDR2: SGHKS and YYEKEE (reference sequence). This chain's CDR3 is CASSSTGTSSTETQYF. CDR3 sequence (DNA): TGTGCCAGCAGCTCAACCGGGACAAGTAGCACAGAGACGCAGTATTTT.

This clonotype was detected a few times. The CDR3 loop is CASSINPPSPLHF. The CDR3, as DNA: TGTGCCAGCAGCATCAACCCTCCTTCACCCCTCCACTTT. This sequence joins TRBV7-2 and TRBJ1-6; D is undetermined. CDR1 is SGHTA, CDR2 FQGNSA, per germline. The CDR3 spans 13 residues. V dropped 5 bases and J dropped 9 bases, with 11 bases sitting between them.

The chain is built from TRBV6-1 and TRBJ2-2; no clear D gene. This CDR3 spans 14 amino acids. The V gene lost 1 base and the J gene lost 3 bases, with 6 bases spanning the gap. Looked up from germline, CDR1 is MNHNS and CDR2 is SASEGT. DNA of the CDR3: TGTGCCAGCAGTGAAGTCTTCTACACCGGGGAGCTGTTTTTT. Translating gives CASSEVFYTGELFF.

J is TRBJ2-1 and V is TRBV4-2, with a weak D call TRBD1 (6 bases). This CDR3 region has 14 residues. From germline, CDR1 is LGHNA and CDR2 YNFKEQ. Trimming stripped 4 bases from V and 8 bases from J, with 15 bases between. The CDR3 nucleotides read TGTGCCAGCAGCCCTGAGACAGGTTTTTATGAGCAGTTCTTC. Translated, it gives CASSPETGFYEQFF.

This clonotype was picked up a small number of times. The CDR3 region is CASRKSGTDARKYF. The CDR3 region has the DNA TGTGCCAGCAGGAAATCCGGGACAGACGCTAGAAAGTACTTC. J is TRBJ2-7 and V is TRBV6-2 or TRBV6-3; 7 nucleotides match TRBD1. Germline CDR1 and CDR2: MNHEY and SVGEGT. The CDR3 is 14 amino acids. V shed 6 bases, J shed 11 bases, and the junction held 16 bases outside the gene matches.

This clonotype was seen more than once but under ten times. The rearrangement joins TRBV20-1 to TRBJ2-7, with D possibly being TRBD1 (6 bases). Germline CDR1 is DFQATT and CDR2 is SNEGSKA (reference sequence). The CDR3 has 13 residues. V lost 6 bases, J lost 3 bases, and 15 bases lay in between. CDR3 loop: CSARRQEFYEQYF. CDR3 in DNA: TGCAGTGCCCGTCGACAGGAGTTCTACGAGCAGTACTTC.

The rearrangement links TRBV7-2 to TRBJ2-1; 14 positions agree with TRBD2. The J call is in doubt because the DNA end fits TRBJ2-7 better. Germline V gene sequence: CDR1 SGHTA, CDR2 FQGNSA. This CDR3 region has 16 residues. The CDR3 nucleotides are TGTGCCAGCAGCTCGGGACTAGCGGGGGCGCGGAATGAGCAGTACTTC. It encodes CASSSGLAGARNEQYF.

This clonotype appeared a few times. The V gene is TRBV6-5, the J gene TRBJ2-5; 7 nucleotides match TRBD1. The CDR3 length is 15 residues. The V gene's germline CDR1 is MNHEY and CDR2 SVGAGI. After removal of 7 bases from V and 1 base from J, the junction contained 9 bases not matched to a gene. The CDR3 region has the DNA TGTGCCAGCAAGTTAGGGGGCAGGTTCCAAGAGACCCAGTACTTC. Amino acids: CASKLGGRFQETQYF.

This clonotype was counted a few times. This sequence joins TRBV20-1 and TRBJ1-2; 9 nucleotides agree with TRBD1. Per germline, CDR1 DFQATT and CDR2 SNEGSKA (reference sequence). J gave up 4 bases and V 3 bases, and 3 bases lay outside the gene matches. The CDR3 sequence is 13 residues long. This chain's CDR3 is CSASGQGIYGYTF. CDR3 nucleotide sequence: TGCAGTGCTAGCGGACAGGGGATCTATGGCTACACCTTC.

The rearrangement links TRBV7-6 to TRBJ2-5; D not certain. The V end was cut by 2 bases, the J end by 5 bases, with 21 bases between. This CDR3 contains 17 residues. Germline values: CDR1 SGHVS, CDR2 FNYEAQ. The CDR3 region is CASSLRASGRSTETQYF. CDR3 bases: TGTGCCAGCAGCTTAAGGGCTTCCGGTAGGAGCACCGAGACCCAGTACTTC.

The CDR3 reads CASSQRQGSRTYEQYF. In nucleotides, the CDR3 is TGTGCCAGCAGCCAAAGACAGGGGAGTCGTACCTACGAGCAGTACTTC. This chain connects TRBV3-1 to TRBJ2-7, with TRBD1 matching over 8 bases. V trimming: 2 bases; J trimming: 2 bases; junction bases outside the gene matches: 8. The germline gives CDR1 LGHDT, CDR2 YNNKEL (reference sequence). This CDR3 has 16 amino acids.

This sequence joins TRBV18 and TRBJ2-5; unclear D gene. Germline V lookup: CDR1 KGHSH, CDR2 LQKENI. Trimming cost V 2 bases and J 5 bases, with 9 bases left between them. This CDR3 has 13 amino acids. CDR3 sequence reads: CASSPMSGETQYF. As DNA, the CDR3 is TGTGCCAGCTCACCAATGAGTGGGGAGACCCAGTACTTC.

The chain carries TRBV20-1 and TRBJ2-1, with D possibly being TRBD1 or TRBD2 (7 bases each). The CDR3 sequence is 15 residues long. V was cut by 4 bases and J by 9 bases, with 22 bases left in between. Germline V lookup: CDR1 DFQATT, CDR2 SNEGSKA (reference sequence). The CDR3 DNA sequence: TGCAGTGCTATAAAACCAGGGGGGGGCACCGGTGAGCAGTTCTTC. As protein: CSAIKPGGGTGEQFF.

J is TRBJ2-1 and V is TRBV5-1; D is unclear. The CDR3 is 13 residues long. V dropped 3 bases and J dropped 5 bases, with 9 bases sitting between them. CDR1 is SGHRS, CDR2 YFSETQ, per germline. CDR3 in DNA: TGCGCCAGCAGCTCGAGAGTCGACAATGAGCAGTTCTTC. It is translated as CASSSRVDNEQFF.

This chain links TRBV27 with TRBJ2-5, with TRBD2 matching 9 bases. The DNA matches TRBJ2-7 better at its end, which makes the J call doubtful. This CDR3 comprises 17 residues. Germline assignment: CDR1 MNHEY and CDR2 SMNVEV (reference sequence). DNA of the CDR3: TGTGCCAGCAGTCCCACGGGACCGAGCGGGGGGTCCTACGAGCAGTACTTC. Protein: CASSPTGPSGGSYEQYF.

This clonotype was picked up a small number of times. The V gene is TRBV27, the J gene TRBJ2-6; no firm D call. The ends were cut back, 8 bases at V and 0 bases at J, with 5 bases in the middle. This CDR3 is 13 amino acids long. The germline V gene has CDR1 MNHEY and CDR2 SMNVEV (reference sequence). CDR3 in amino acids: CASGPSGANVLTF. CDR3 coding DNA: TGTGCCAGCGGGCCCTCTGGGGCCAACGTCCTGACTTTC.

This clonotype was counted a single time. This chain joins TRBV9 and TRBJ2-2; 10 nucleotides line up with TRBD1. With 0 bases clipped from V and 5 bases from J, the junction kept 4 bases outside the gene matches. Per germline, CDR1 SGDLS and CDR2 YYNGEE. This CDR3 has 16 amino acids. CDR3 in amino acids: CASSVGTGGLTGELFF. CDR3 bases: TGTGCCAGCAGCGTAGGGACAGGGGGATTGACCGGGGAGCTGTTTTTT.

The CDR3 bases are TGCGCCAGCAGATACGATTTAGCGGGCCCCTACAATGAGCAGTTCTTC. It specifies CASRYDLAGPYNEQFF. The chain recombines TRBV5-1 with TRBJ2-1; 7 bases map to TRBD2. The CDR3 has 16 residues. Germline-derived CDR1 and CDR2 are SGHRS and YFSETQ. Trimming at V came to 5 bases and at J to 2 bases, leaving 10 bases not matched to a gene.

This clonotype was counted many times. The V gene is TRBV6-2 or TRBV6-3, the J gene TRBJ2-5; D possibly matches TRBD1 or TRBD2 (5 bases each). V was trimmed by 7 bases and J by 1 base, leaving 13 bases between them. The germline gives CDR1 MNHEY, CDR2 SVGEGT. CDR3 length: 14 residues. The CDR3 DNA reads TGTGCCAGCACCAAGGATGGGGGCCAAGAGACCCAGTACTTC. Translated, it gives CASTKDGGQETQYF.

This chain links TRBV2 with TRBJ1-5, with 7 positions matching TRBD1. The trim removed 8 bases at V and 4 bases at J, leaving 11 bases unmatched. The CDR3 length is 15 residues. Germline assignment: CDR1 SNHLY and CDR2 FYNNEI. In nucleotides, the CDR3 is TGTGCCAGCGGGGGAGGGGGCTCCATTAATCAGCCCCAGCATTTT. This gives the protein CASGGGGSINQPQHF. Based on the CDR3 plus reference TRBV2 and TRBJ1-5, the full variable domain is EPEVTQTPSHQVTQMGQEVILRCVPISNHLYFYWYRQILGQKVEFLVSFYNNEISEKSEIFDDQFSVERPDGSNFTLKIRSTKLEDSAMYFCASGGGGSINQPQHFGDGTRLSIL.

The rearrangement uses TRBV12-3 or TRBV12-4 and TRBJ2-3; TRBD2 matches 10 bases. This CDR3 is 15 amino acids long. Germline trimming cut 6 bases from V and 1 base from J; bases unmatched to any gene: 4. The CDR3 loop reads CASRPAGGGTDTQYF. CDR3 sequence (DNA): TGTGCCAGCAGGCCAGCGGGGGGGGGCACAGATACGCAGTATTTT.

The CDR3 sequence is CASSPDQTGTGDGYTF. The CDR3 DNA is TGTGCCAGCAGCCCAGATCAAACCGGGACAGGGGATGGCTACACCTTC. The J gene is TRBJ1-2, the V gene TRBV7-3, with 10 nucleotides matching TRBD1. This CDR3 comprises 16 residues. Germline assignment: CDR1 SGHTA and CDR2 FQGTGA. The J segment lost 6 bases and the V segment lost 5 bases, leaving 12 bases of the junction unmatched.

V gene TRBV2 combines with J gene TRBJ2-7, with 9 bases lining up with TRBD1. The CDR3 is 14 residues long. CDR1 is SNHLY, CDR2 FYNNEI, per germline. With 6 bases clipped from V and 4 bases from J, the junction kept 7 bases outside the gene matches. The CDR3 protein is CASRATGGRYEQYF. The DNA of the CDR3 is TGTGCCAGCAGGGCGACAGGGGGAAGGTACGAGCAGTACTTC.

As regards this clonotype: A much larger clonotype is one base distant, so this may be a read error. The chain carries TRBV7-6 and TRBJ2-1; no firm D call. CDR1 and CDR2 (germline): SGHVS, FNYEAQ. CDR3 length: 14 amino acids. Trimming removed 1 base at V and 7 bases at J, with 11 bases between. DNA for the CDR3: TGTGCCAGCAGCTTAGGGGCGGATAATAATGAGCAGTTCTTC. Protein sequence: CASSLGADNNEQFF.

This clonotype was counted a few times. The rearrangement uses TRBV4-3 and TRBJ2-7; 7 bases are a match to TRBD1. In germline, CDR1 is LGHNA, CDR2 YSLEER. Trimming at V came to 0 bases and at J to 0 bases, leaving 5 bases not matched to a gene. The CDR3 is 16 amino acids. The chain's CDR3 is CASSQDQTGSSYEQYF. CDR3 sequence (DNA): TGCGCCAGCAGCCAAGATCAGACAGGGAGCTCCTACGAGCAGTACTTC.